These 7 T cell receptor beta chains were sequenced from one sample in a study of shared clonotypes between healthy human individuals. Data came from immunoSEQ multiplex PCR; TCRdb stores just in-frame clones and leaves some out. The data show over 2 million clones, 85% to 95% seen once. Sequenced sample: naive CD4+ T cells sorted from blood. Indicated subset: CD45RA+ positively selected. These receptors were collected from a man younger than 30 in good health.

The rearrangement joins TRBV6-1 to TRBJ2-3; D tentatively reads TRBD1 or TRBD2 (5 bases each). The CDR3 totals 15 residues. Trimming shortened V by 4 bases and J by 4 bases, and 15 bases separated the two germline ends. Germline assignment: CDR1 MNHNS and CDR2 SASEGT. CDR3 DNA sequence: TGTGCCAGCAGTGGCTCTCAAGTGGGGGCAGATACGCAGTATTTT. This encodes CASSGSQVGADTQYF.

The chain has TRBV5-6 and TRBJ2-7, with 11 bases matching TRBD2. This CDR3 comprises 13 residues. Trimming removed 2 bases from V and 6 bases from J; junction bases left unmatched: 1. CDR1 and CDR2 from the germline V gene are SGHDT and YYEEEE. For the CDR3, the DNA is TGTGCCAGCAGCTTCCTAGCGGGAGGCGAGCAGTACTTC. Encoded protein: CASSFLAGGEQYF.

This sequence joins TRBV6-5 and TRBJ1-6; tentatively, D is TRBD1 (5 bases). The CDR3 runs 14 residues. Trimming shortened V by 2 bases and J by 5 bases, and 7 bases separated the two germline ends. Germline lookup yields CDR1 MNHEY and CDR2 SVGAGI. CDR3 sequence: CASSYRGDNSPLHF. For the CDR3, the DNA is TGTGCCAGCAGTTACAGGGGAGATAATTCACCCCTCCACTTT.

The genes are TRBV9 and TRBJ2-7; 8 nucleotides match TRBD2. V was pared by 3 bases and J by 5 bases, with 4 bases of the junction left unmatched. CDR3 length: 13 amino acids. The V gene's germline CDR1 is SGDLS and CDR2 YYNGEE. CDR3 protein: CASSAAGGHEQYF. Written as DNA, the CDR3 is TGTGCCAGCAGCGCCGCGGGAGGACACGAGCAGTACTTC.

This chain connects TRBV11-3 to TRBJ2-3; D uncertain. The CDR3 runs to 14 residues. Trimming stripped 3 bases from V and 2 bases from J, with 9 bases between. Germline CDR1 reads SGHNT; CDR2 reads YENEEA. CDR3 sequence reads: CASSFSSFTDTQYF. CDR3 DNA sequence: TGTGCCAGCAGCTTTTCCTCGTTCACAGATACGCAGTATTTT.

In its sample, this clone was seen once. The J gene is TRBJ2-5, the V gene TRBV5-4; 11 nucleotides agree with TRBD2. After removal of 0 bases from V and 2 bases from J, the junction contained 9 bases not matched to a gene. The germline CDR1 and CDR2 sequences are SGHNT and YYREEE (reference sequence). The CDR3 has 18 residues. As DNA, the CDR3 is TGTGCCAGCAGCTTGGTGACTAGCGGGACCCCTCTACAAGAGACCCAGTACTTC. It translates to CASSLVTSGTPLQETQYF.

The rearrangement uses TRBV5-1 and TRBJ1-1; D remains ambiguous. The ends were cut back, 1 base at V and 1 base at J, with 8 bases in the middle. The CDR3 covers 14 residues. Germline V CDR1 and CDR2: SGHRS, YFSETQ. CDR3 protein: CASSLTSANTEAFF. Written as DNA, the CDR3 is TGCGCCAGCAGCTTGACTAGCGCGAACACTGAAGCTTTCTTT. The full variable domain, completed using reference TRBV5-1 and TRBJ1-1, is KAGVTQTPRYLIKTRGQQVTLSCSPISGHRSVSWYQQTPGQGLQFLFEYFSETQRNKGNFPGRFSGRQFSNSRSEMNVSTLELGDSALYLCASSLTSANTEAFFGQGTRLTVV.